This T cell receptor (beta chain) was identified during a study of T cells in Graves' hyperthyroidism and ophthalmopathy (dated by TCRdb to the late 2010s). About the study as a whole: Peripheral blood samples were taken at the time of initial diagnosis, prior to any treatment. In addition, the study compared T-cell repertoires in thyroid tissue and in blood from about six Graves' hyperthyroidism patients. An independent validation cohort of 18 to 20 hyperthyroidism patients and 17 patients who later progressed to ophthalmopathy tested prospective prediction of ophthalmopathy. After blood sampling, hyperthyroidism patients were treated with methimazole at a starting dose of 30 mg daily, and ophthalmopathy patients were treated with high-dose intravenous methylprednisolone. TCR V-J signatures able to tell the groups apart were searched for in a discovery cohort of some 97 patients, of whom about 40 had Graves' ophthalmopathy and about 60 had stable Graves' hyperthyroidism. TCR Vbeta CDR3 sequencing of 120 to 150 peripheral blood samples (43 ophthalmopathy, 75 or so hyperthyroidism and around 17 progressor patients) is reported in the paper. For training and testing, the 80 to 100 patients in the discovery cohort were randomly divided in a 7:3 ratio.

TCR beta CDR3 regions were amplified from RNA transcripts. The first round of RT-PCR for the TCR CDR3 was performed with the HTBI primer set and the Qiagen OneStep RT-PCR kit. A second multiplex PCR round built the libraries, followed by size selection and purification. Paired-end sequencing of the libraries was performed with 100 bp reads on an Illumina HiSeq2000. Regarding the original processing steps: SOAPnuke was used to process the raw data, with reads discarded if the reads contained adapters or uncalled bases, had a mean Phred below 15, or lacked an exact constant-primer or identifier match. High-quality paired reads were merged with COPE v1.2.5, and unique nucleotide sequences were defined as clonotypes. Clonotypes were aligned to IMGT TRBV, TRBD and TRBJ reference segments using MiTCR v1.1. The analysis included only V-J combinations with a frequency above 0.0001, which together covered more than 99% of the repertoires. A TCS score was defined as the ratio of F50 (clonal expansion) to E x V (chaos), with BLOSUM62-based TCRdist applied between CDR3 peptides within each V-J. Welch's t-statistics and random forest reduced several hundred V-J features to 10 to 15, which were used in a naive Bayes classifier (R e1071). TCRdb took the public reads, trimmed them with fastp at Q25, ran MiXCR for clone calling and kept in-frame beta chains. Rows with one shared CDR3 protein collapse into an entry with the most common genes and DNA. The V and J calls shown here were made by TCRdb, not taken from the authors' results. The sample table records about 380,000 distinct CDR3 sequences; about 14% of these occur just once. The ten largest clones capture approximately 11% of the sample.

This clonotype was detected many times. Its antigen is currently not known. Per-base qualities were not stored, and no clone one base away is much larger. Stable Graves' hyperthyroidism was defined as no progression to ophthalmopathy during 18 months of follow-up. Hyperthyroidism patients were newly diagnosed, with disease duration under 2 months, and aged 18 to 65 years. Any patient with an uncontrolled infection, another autoimmune disease, pregnancy or lactation was excluded. Diagnoses were based on clinical symptoms, serum thyroxine and TRAb, thyroid ultrasound and orbital computed tomography. Ficoll-Paque density gradient centrifugation was used to isolate PBMCs from around 9.1 ml of fresh peripheral blood. Trizol reagent was used to extract total RNA, and RNA quality was then checked on an Agilent 2100 Bioanalyzer. Taken from the germline V gene, the CDR1 and CDR2 loops are MGHRA and YSYEKL. At the junction V is shortened by 6 bases and J by 5 bases, with 26 bases in between. The CDR3 spans 18 residues, from the cysteine through the phenylalanine. The entry retains the CDR3 DNA only, 54 bases that are in frame from base 1.

The investigation overall reported the following: Sample size was not statistically predetermined, and investigators were not blinded to group allocation. In validation, the model predicted progression to ophthalmopathy with around 71% sensitivity and less than 75% specificity, a median of about 6.7 months before onset. Most expanded thyroid clonotypes (frequency above 0.001) were also found in blood, which suggests that blood repertoires may mirror thyroid immune responses. A 13 V-J signature model separated ophthalmopathy from stable hyperthyroidism, with around 91% sensitivity and 81% to 83% specificity in cross-validation and 80%/75% in testing.

The sample taken for sequencing was blood. The chain couples TRBV4-1 to TRBJ2-1, and the D gene may be TRBD2, 5 bases matching. The TCR comes from an older woman with Graves' hyperthyroidism. In nucleotide form, the sequence is TGCGCCAGCAGGGGTCCTGCGGGCCGAATGTTTTCGAACAATGAGCAGTTCTTC. This encodes CASRGPAGRMFSNNEQFF.